Listed below are T cell receptor beta chains from one sample, sequenced in a study of regulatory T cells in long-lasting Graves disease. In TCRdb, the multiplex PCR reads were re-called with MiXCR into one record per CDR3 protein. Of roughly 610,000 distinct CDR3 sequences in the sample, roughly 16% were seen once. This same sample was also part of a study on T cells in Graves' hyperthyroidism and ophthalmopathy.

The material sequenced was peripheral blood mononuclear cells (PBMCs), taken at new diagnosis, from a patient treated with antithyroid drugs. These TCRs come from a young man with Graves disease. CDR3s leave out the opening cysteine and the closing phenylalanine or tryptophan. Expanded clones are given a class, and other clones once, few, many or no size at all.

TRBJ1-1 | . | TRBV20-1 | SARDSGATEAF
TRBJ1-3 | . | TRBV18 | ASSPSRGVGDTIY
TRBJ2-1 | many | TRBV28 | ASRGQVYNEQF
TRBJ2-7 | few | TRBV7-9 | ASSSPATSYEQY
TRBJ1-4 | . | TRBV12-3/TRBV12-4 | ASSYVTGGEKLF
TRBJ1-2 | few | TRBV7-2 | ASSLGPTELNYGYT
TRBJ1-1 | few | TRBV28 | ASNTWSGSEAF
TRBJ1-2 | few | TRBV7-8 | ASSLAGTFYGYT
TRBJ2-3 | few | TRBV11-2 | ASSSLGTSGRPTIGTDTQY
TRBJ1-1 | few | TRBV6-2/TRBV6-3 | ASTLRGSPEAF
TRBJ1-1 | once | TRBV28 | ATSLDLNTEAF
TRBJ2-7 | many | TRBV27 | ASSSYSGLAGPEQY
TRBJ1-5 | few | TRBV11-2 | ASSKGGGNQPQH
TRBJ2-3 | . | TRBV30 | AWSPPTRSDTQY
TRBJ1-3 | few | TRBV12-3/TRBV12-4 | ASSPYPGALPGNTIY
TRBJ1-2 | many | TRBV7-9 | ASSQSGQGFIGYT
TRBJ2-2 | few | TRBV11-3 | ASSLPQEHPGELF
TRBJ2-2 | . | TRBV3-1 | ASSHGWTSGGNTGELF
TRBJ1-4 | . | TRBV7-9 | ASSSDREVGKLF
TRBJ1-5 | many | TRBV12-3/TRBV12-4 | ASSTQENQPQH
TRBJ1-2 | many | TRBV2 | ASITFPGGDGDGYT
TRBJ1-5 | . | TRBV18 | VSSPSGGWGQPQH
TRBJ2-7 | few | TRBV4-1 | ASSQGRSGGPEAYEQY
TRBJ2-1 | few | TRBV19 | ASTQREVGEQF
TRBJ2-2 | . | TRBV19 | ASSILAGELF
TRBJ1-5 | . | TRBV20-1 | SASPAQGNQPQH
TRBJ2-7 | . | TRBV3-1 | ASSQDNRASSSYEQY
TRBJ2-4 | many | TRBV6-2/TRBV6-3 | ASSYSRVRGGAAKNIQY
TRBJ2-5 | . | TRBV20-1 | SAKLPGLVETQY
TRBJ2-7 | . | TRBV4-1 | ASSQAGGTNSYEQY
TRBJ2-2 | few | TRBV7-9 | ASIPGGWTGELF
TRBJ2-2 | few | TRBV10-1 | ASSVRAAGELF
TRBJ2-7 | once | TRBV9 | ASSLGTGRNEQY
TRBJ2-5 | . | TRBV2 | ASSELDGLWETQY
TRBJ2-1 | few | TRBV28 | ASSPAGGLYNEQF
TRBJ1-5 | many | TRBV6-2/TRBV6-3 | ASSYPAKTGGDRHSNQPQH
TRBJ2-7 | few | TRBV29-1 | SVAEPPYEQY
TRBJ2-1 | many | TRBV27 | ASSSNTGAISNEQF
TRBJ2-7 | many | TRBV2 | ASSEDGRGYEQY
TRBJ1-2 | . | TRBV28 | ASSVTGQGADGYT
TRBJ2-7 | many | TRBV27 | ASSEWGQHEQY
TRBJ2-7 | . | TRBV5-1 | ASSLAIFPGEQY